The entry below describes one TCR beta chain. In the same sample, other DNA sequences code for this CDR3. These data come from a study of blood T cell repertoires in COVID-19. Study context: Donors of Cohort 3 who recovered were those that had two negative PCRs, clearance, or symptom resolution. In each case, the material was cDNA or gDNA derived from T cells, B-cell-depleted T cells, or PBMCs.

The authors' processing: Reference gene primer amplification in the assay estimated nucleated cell counts. Assay: immunoSEQ multiplex PCR; the TCRdb copy retains only in-frame clones and omits some. V and J calls and clone size follow that table, whereas D and trimming were derived from the DNA. The table has more than 200,000 clones, over 75% seen once. The CDR3 loop spans 13 amino acids. V shed 3 bases and J shed 7 bases, with 9 bases lying between them. The V gene is TRBV12-3 or TRBV12-4, the J gene TRBJ1-4; D unresolved. The sequenced material came from PBMCs or T cells enriched from blood (not recorded which). The receptor was isolated from a man aged 25 to 40 in a cohort exposed to, infected with or recovered from COVID-19 (not recorded which). The CDR3 is CASSLAGTEKLFF. In DNA form, the CDR3 reads TGTGCCAGCAGTTTGGCAGGTACTGAAAAACTGTTTTTT.